These 3 T cell receptor beta chains were sequenced from one sample in a study of PD-L1 blockade in urothelial cancer. Assay: immunoSEQ multiplex PCR; the TCRdb copy retains only in-frame clones and omits some. Among approximately 110,000 clones listed, over 75% were seen once. The source was PBMCs, collected around atezolizumab (anti-PD-L1) treatment. These receptors all stem from a man in his fifties or sixties with urothelial cancer.

This clone was recorded once. This chain connects TRBV5-1 to TRBJ2-7; the D gene is possibly TRBD2 (5 bases). CDR3 length equals 11 residues. V lost 5 bases to trimming and J lost 2 bases, with 5 bases between them. CDR1 SGHRS and CDR2 YFSETQ come from the germline V gene. Here the CDR3 DNA reads TGCGCCAGCAGGAGGGCCTACGAGCAGTACTTC. As protein: CASRRAYEQYF.

V is TRBV6-6 and J is TRBJ2-1; 10 bases are shared with TRBD2. V shed 6 bases, J shed 7 bases, and the junction held 3 bases outside the gene matches. This CDR3 is 13 amino acids long. Germline lookup yields CDR1 MNHNY and CDR2 SVGAGI (reference sequence). CDR3 sequence reads: CASRGSGGNEQFF. CDR3 DNA: TGTGCCAGCAGAGGTAGCGGGGGGAATGAGCAGTTCTTC.

A few counts support this clone. J is TRBJ2-7 and V is TRBV11-2, with 10 bases aligning to TRBD1. This CDR3 contains 13 residues. CDR1 SGHAT and CDR2 FQNNGV come from the germline V gene. The V segment lost 4 bases and the J segment 5 bases; nucleotides outside the gene matches: 2. This CDR3 is CASSSDRGNEQYF. The CDR3 nucleotides read TGTGCCAGCAGCTCGGACAGGGGGAACGAGCAGTACTTC.